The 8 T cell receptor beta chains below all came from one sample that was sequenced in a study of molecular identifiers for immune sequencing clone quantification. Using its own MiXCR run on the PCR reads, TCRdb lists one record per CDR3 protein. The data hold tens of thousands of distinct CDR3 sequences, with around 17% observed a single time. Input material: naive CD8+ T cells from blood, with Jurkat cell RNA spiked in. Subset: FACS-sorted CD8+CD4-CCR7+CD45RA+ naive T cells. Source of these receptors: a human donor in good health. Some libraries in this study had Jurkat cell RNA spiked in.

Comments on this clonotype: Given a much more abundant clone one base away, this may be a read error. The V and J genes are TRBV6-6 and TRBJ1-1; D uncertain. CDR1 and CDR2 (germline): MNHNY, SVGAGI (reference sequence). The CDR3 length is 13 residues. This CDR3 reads CVSRPNRYTEAFF. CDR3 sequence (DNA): TGTGTCAGCAGACCGAATCGGTACACTGAAGCTTTCTTT.

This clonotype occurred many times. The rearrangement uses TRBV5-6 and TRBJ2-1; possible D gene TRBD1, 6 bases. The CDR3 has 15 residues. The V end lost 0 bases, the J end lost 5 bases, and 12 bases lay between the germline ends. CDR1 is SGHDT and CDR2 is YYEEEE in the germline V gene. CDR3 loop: CASSLAAGEHNEQFF. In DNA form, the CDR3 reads TGTGCCAGCAGCTTGGCGGCAGGGGAACACAATGAGCAGTTCTTC.

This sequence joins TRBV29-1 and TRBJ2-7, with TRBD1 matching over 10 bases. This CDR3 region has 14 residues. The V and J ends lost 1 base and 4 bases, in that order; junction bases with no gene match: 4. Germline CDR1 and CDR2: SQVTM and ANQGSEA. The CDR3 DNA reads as TGCAGCGTTGAAGTGAGGGACAGGGGTTACGAGCAGTACTTC. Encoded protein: CSVEVRDRGYEQYF.

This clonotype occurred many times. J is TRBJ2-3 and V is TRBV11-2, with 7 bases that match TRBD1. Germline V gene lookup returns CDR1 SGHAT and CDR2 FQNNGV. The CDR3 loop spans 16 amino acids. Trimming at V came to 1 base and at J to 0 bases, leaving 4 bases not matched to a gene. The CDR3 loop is CASSLGGGPSTDTQYF. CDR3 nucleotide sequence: TGTGCCAGCAGCTTAGGAGGGGGCCCTAGCACAGATACGCAGTATTTT.

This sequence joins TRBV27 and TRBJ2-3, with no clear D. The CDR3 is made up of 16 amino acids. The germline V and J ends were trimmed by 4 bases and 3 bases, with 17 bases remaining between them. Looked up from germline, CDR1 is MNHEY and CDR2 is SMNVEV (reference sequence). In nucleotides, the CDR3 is TGTGCCAGCAGTTCCCTTGGGGTAGAAGGGACAGATACGCAGTATTTT. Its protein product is CASSSLGVEGTDTQYF.

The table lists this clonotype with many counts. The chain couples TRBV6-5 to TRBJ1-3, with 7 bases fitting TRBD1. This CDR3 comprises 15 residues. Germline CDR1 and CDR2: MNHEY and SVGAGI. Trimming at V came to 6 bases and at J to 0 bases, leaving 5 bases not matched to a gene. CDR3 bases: TGTGCCAGCAGCCAGGGACAGACCTCTGGAAACACCATATATTTT. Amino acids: CASSQGQTSGNTIYF.

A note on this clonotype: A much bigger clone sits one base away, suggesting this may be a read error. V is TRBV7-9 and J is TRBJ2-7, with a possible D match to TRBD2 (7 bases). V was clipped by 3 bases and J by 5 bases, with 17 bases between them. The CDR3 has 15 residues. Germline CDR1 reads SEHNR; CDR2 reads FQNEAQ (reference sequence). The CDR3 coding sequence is TGTGCCAGCAGCTTCCCCGGAGGGGGGGCCGACGAGCAGTACTTC. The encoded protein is CASSFPGGGADEQYF.

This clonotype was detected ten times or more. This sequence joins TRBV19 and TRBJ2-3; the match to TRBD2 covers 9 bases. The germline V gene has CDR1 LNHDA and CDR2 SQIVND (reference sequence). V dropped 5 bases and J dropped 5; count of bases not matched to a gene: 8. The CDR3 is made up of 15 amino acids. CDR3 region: CASSPIAGVLDTQYF. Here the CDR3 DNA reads TGTGCCAGTAGTCCAATAGCGGGAGTGTTAGATACGCAGTATTTT.